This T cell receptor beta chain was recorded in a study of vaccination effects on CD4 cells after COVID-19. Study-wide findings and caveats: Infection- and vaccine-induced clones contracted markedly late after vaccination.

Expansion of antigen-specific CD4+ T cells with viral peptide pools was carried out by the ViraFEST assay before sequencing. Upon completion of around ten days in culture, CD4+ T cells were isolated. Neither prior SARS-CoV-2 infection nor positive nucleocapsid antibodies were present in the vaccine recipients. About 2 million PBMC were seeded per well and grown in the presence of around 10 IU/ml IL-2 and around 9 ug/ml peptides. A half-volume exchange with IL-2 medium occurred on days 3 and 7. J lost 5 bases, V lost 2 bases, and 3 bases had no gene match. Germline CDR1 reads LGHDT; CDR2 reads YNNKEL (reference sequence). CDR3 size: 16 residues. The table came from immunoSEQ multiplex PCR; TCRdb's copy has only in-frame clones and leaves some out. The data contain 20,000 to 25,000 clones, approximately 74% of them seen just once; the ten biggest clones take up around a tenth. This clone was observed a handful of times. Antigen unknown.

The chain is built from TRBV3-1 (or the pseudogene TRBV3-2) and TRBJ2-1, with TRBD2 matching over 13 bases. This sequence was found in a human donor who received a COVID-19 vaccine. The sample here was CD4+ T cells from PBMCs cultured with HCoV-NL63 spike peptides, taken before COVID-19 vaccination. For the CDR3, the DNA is TGTGCCAGCAGCCAATGGACTAGCGGGAGTCACAATGAGCAGTTCTTC. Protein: CASSQWTSGSHNEQFF.